This T cell receptor beta chain was identified in a study of OX40 agonist ivuxolimab in advanced cancers. Broadly, across the study: Ivuxolimab was an agonistic, fully human IgG2 monoclonal antibody directed against OX40 (CD134), a costimulatory receptor. Intravenous ivuxolimab was administered to patients every 2 weeks at six dose levels: 0.01, 0.1, 0.3, 1.5, 3 and 10 mg/kg. In the dose-escalation cohort, 75% to 85% of patients were male, and the mean age was 60 years with a range of about 20 to 90. Peripheral TCRbeta sequencing was intended to test whether TCR sequence diversity was altered and clonal T-cell expansion was caused by ivuxolimab. Patients were allowed to have had prior anti-PD-1, anti-PD-L1 or anti-CTLA-4 therapy, and 40% of the dose-escalation patients had been treated with checkpoint inhibitors. Three dose-escalation patients achieved partial responses, one with hepatocellular carcinoma and two with cutaneous melanoma. The paper describes the monotherapy dose-escalation part (N = 52 patients) of the phase I trial of ivuxolimab. Among the approximately 50 dose-escalation patients, roughly 20 had hepatocellular carcinoma, approximately 15 melanoma, 9 renal cell carcinoma and 9 head and neck cancer.

In this sample, this clone turned up a few times. Its antigen remains unidentified. A read error may account for a junction end that differs from germline. Patients with autoimmune disease history or receiving systemic immunosuppression were excluded from the trial. Peripheral blood for TCR sequencing was collected from all dose cohorts at baseline, on cycle 4 day 1, and on cycle 7 day 1. The samples were taken from a phase I, first-in-human, multicenter, open-label dose-escalation trial of ivuxolimab. Adults with locally advanced or metastatic melanoma, renal cell carcinoma, hepatocellular carcinoma or head and neck squamous cell carcinoma were enrolled in the trial. CD4+ and CD8+ T cells were sorted separately from peripheral blood before TCR sequencing. To sequence the TCRbeta CDR3 region, genomic DNA was isolated from the sorted cells. The immunoSEQ Assay was used for sequencing of TCRbeta CDR3 regions. TCRdb took over this immuneACCESS table, retaining in-frame rearrangements with V and J assigned. Such tables are incomplete; in checked studies, under half of the missing clones stem from an unresolved V gene, and the remainder is unexplained. This sample gives several thousand clones in total; about 94% of them show up just once. The ten largest clonotypes hold approximately 10% of the sample.

Paper-wide results and their limitations: At doses of 0.1 to 3.0 mg/kg, clonal expansion of both CD4+ and CD8+ T cells in blood was seen between baseline and week 6. The antigen specificity of the clonally expanded peripheral T cells was not determined. Low levels of normalized T-cell clonal expansion were also seen in some patients who did not respond. After ivuxolimab, more expanded clones were found on average in CD8+ T cells than in CD4+ T cells. In partial responders in the 0.1-3.0 mg/kg groups, normalized peripheral clonal expansion was found to be among the lowest, especially among CD8+ T cells.

The CDR3 runs 13 amino acids, cysteine and phenylalanine included. The read is trimmed to its CDR3 DNA, 39 bases read in frame from base 1. CDR1 and CDR2 were assigned from the germline V gene (reference sequence) as SSHAT and FNYEAQ. The chain is made from TRBV7-7 and TRBJ2-1; D gene: possibly TRBD1, on 6 matching bases. This sample comprised CD4+ or CD8+ T cells sorted from blood, obtained in a trial of the OX40 agonist ivuxolimab. This sequence was found in an adult with an advanced solid tumor such as melanoma, head and neck, liver or kidney cancer. The CDR3 here reads CASSHLRGNEQFF. The DNA sequence is TGTGCTAGCAGCCACCTCAGGGGCAATGAGCAGTTCTTC.